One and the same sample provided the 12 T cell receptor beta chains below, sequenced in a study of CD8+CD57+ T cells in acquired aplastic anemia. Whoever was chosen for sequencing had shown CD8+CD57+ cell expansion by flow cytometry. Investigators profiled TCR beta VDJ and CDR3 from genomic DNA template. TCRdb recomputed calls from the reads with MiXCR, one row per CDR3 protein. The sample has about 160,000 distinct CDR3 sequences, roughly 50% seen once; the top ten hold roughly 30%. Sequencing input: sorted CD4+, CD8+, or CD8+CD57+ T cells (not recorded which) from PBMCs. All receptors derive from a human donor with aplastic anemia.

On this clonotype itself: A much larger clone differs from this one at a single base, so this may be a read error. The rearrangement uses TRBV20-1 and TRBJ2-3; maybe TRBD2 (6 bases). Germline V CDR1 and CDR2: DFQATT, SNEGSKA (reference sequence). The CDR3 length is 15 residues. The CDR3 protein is CRARAFGSKADTQYF. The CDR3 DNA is TGCAGAGCTAGAGCCTTCGGGAGTAAGGCAGATACGCAGTATTTT.

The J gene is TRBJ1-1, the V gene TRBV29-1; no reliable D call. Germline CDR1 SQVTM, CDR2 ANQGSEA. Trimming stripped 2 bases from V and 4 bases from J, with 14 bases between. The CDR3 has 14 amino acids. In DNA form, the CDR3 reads TGCAGCGTTGAATTGCGGGTATCGAGCACTGAAGCTTTCTTT. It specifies CSVELRVSSTEAFF.

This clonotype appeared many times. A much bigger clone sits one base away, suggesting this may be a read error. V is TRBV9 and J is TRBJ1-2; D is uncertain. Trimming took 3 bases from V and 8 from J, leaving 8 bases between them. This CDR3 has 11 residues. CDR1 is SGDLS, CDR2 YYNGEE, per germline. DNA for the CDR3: TGTGCCAGCAGCGCCCCGGAAGGCTACACCTTC. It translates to CASSAPEGYTF.

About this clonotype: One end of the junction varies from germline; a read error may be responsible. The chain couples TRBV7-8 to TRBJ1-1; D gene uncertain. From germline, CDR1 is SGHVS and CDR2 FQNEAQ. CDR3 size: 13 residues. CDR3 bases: TGCGCCAGCAGCCAAGGCGGCAGGACTGAAGCTTTCTTT. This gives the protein CASSQGGRTEAFF.

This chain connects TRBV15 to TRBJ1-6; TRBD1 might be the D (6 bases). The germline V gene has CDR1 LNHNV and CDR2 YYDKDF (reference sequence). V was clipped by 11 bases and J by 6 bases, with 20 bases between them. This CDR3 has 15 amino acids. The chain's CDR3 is CAVQTGGSGNSPLHF. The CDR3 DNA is TGTGCCGTTCAAACGGGGGGCTCGGGTAATTCACCCCTCCACTTT. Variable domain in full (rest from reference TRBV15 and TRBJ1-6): DAMVIQNPRYQVTQFGKPVTLSCSQTLNHNVMYWYQQKSSQAPKLLFHYYDKDFNNEADTPDNFQSRRPNTSFCFLDIRSPGLGDTAMYLCAVQTGGSGNSPLHFGNGTRLTVT.

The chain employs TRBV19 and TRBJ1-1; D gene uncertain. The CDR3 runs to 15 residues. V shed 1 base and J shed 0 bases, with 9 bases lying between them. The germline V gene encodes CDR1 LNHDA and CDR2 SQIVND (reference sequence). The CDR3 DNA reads TGTGCCAGTAGTATAGGGAACAGACTGAACACTGAAGCTTTCTTT. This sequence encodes CASSIGNRLNTEAFF.

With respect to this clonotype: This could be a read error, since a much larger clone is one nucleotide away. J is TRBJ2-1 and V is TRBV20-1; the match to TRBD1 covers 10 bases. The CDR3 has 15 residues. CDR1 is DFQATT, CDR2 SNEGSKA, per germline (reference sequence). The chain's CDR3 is CSAGVGTGAYNQQFF. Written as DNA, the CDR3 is TGCAGTGCTGGGGTCGGGACAGGGGCCTACAATCAGCAGTTCTTC.

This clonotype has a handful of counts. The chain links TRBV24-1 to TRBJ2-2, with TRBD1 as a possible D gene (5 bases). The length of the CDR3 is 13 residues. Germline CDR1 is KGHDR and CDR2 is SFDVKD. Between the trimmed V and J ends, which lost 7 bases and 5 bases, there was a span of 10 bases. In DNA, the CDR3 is TGTGCCACCAGCTTCAGACAGACCGGGGAGCTGTTTTTT. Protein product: CATSFRQTGELFF.

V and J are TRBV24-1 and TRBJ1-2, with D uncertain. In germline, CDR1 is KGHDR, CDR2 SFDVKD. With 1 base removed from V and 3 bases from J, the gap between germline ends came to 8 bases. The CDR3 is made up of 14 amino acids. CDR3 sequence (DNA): TGTGCCACCAGTGATTTAGGACGCTACTATGGCTACACCTTC. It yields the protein CATSDLGRYYGYTF.

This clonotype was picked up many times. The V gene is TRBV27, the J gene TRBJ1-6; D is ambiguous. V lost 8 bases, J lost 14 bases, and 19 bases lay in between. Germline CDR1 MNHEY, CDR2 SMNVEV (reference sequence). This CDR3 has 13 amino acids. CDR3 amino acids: CASFYRRTLTLHF. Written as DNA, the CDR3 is TGTGCCAGCTTCTACCGACGGACCCTCACCCTCCACTTT.

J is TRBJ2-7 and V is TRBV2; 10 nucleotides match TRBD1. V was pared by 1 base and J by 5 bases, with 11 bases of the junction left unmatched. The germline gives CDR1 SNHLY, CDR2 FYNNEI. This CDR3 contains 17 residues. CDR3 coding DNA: TGTGCCAGCAGTGAAGAAGGGTTCATGGACAGGGGGAACGAGCAGTACTTC. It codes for CASSEEGFMDRGNEQYF.

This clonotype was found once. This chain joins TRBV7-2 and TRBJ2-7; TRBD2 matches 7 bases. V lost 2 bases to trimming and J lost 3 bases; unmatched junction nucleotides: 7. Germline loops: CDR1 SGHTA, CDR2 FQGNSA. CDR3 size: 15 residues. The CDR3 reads CASSLFPTSDYEQYF. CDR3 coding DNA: TGTGCCAGCAGCTTATTTCCCACTAGCGACTACGAGCAGTACTTC.